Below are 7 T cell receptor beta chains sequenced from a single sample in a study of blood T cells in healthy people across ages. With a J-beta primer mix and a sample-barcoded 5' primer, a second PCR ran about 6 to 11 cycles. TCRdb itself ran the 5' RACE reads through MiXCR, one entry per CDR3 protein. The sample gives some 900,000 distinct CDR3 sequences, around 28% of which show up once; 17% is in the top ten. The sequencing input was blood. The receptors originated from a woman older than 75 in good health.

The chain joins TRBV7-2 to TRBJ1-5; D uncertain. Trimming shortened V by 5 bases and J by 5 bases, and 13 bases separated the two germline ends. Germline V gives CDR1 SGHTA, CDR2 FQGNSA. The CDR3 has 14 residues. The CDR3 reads CASSTRTLDQPQHF. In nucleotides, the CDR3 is TGTGCCAGCAGCACTCGGACGCTGGATCAGCCCCAGCATTTT.

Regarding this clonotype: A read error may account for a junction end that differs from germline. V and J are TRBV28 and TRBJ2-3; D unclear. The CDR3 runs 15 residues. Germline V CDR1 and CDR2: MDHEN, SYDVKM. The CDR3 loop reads CANNRPSVGSDMQYF. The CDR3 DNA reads TGTGCCAACAATCGACCGTCCGTAGGATCAGATATGCAGTATTTT.

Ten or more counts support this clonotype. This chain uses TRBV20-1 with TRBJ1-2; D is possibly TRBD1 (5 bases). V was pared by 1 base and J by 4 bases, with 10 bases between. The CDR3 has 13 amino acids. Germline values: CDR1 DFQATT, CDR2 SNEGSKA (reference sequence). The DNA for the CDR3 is TGCAGTGCTAGAGTCCCCCAGGGCTATGGCTACACCTTC. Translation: CSARVPQGYGYTF.

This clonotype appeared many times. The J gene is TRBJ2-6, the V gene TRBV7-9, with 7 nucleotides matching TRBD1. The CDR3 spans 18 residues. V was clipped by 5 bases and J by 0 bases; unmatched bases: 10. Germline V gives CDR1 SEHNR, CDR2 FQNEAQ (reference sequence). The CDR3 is CASSPHRGRASGANVLTF. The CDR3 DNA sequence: TGTGCCAGCAGCCCACATAGGGGGCGGGCCTCTGGGGCCAACGTCCTGACTTTC.

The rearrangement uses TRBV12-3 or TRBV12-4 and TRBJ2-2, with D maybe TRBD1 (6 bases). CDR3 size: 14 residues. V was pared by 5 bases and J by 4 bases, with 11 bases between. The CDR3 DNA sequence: TGTGCCAGCAGTAGGGGACAAACCACCGGGGAGCTGTTTTTT. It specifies CASSRGQTTGELFF.

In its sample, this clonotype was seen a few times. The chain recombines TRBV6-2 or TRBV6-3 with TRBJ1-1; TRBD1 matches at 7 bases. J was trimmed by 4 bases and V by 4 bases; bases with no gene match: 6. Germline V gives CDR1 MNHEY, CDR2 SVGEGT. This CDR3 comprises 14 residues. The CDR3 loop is CASSFRGFGTEAFF. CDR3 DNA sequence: TGTGCCAGCAGTTTCAGGGGGTTTGGCACTGAAGCTTTCTTT.

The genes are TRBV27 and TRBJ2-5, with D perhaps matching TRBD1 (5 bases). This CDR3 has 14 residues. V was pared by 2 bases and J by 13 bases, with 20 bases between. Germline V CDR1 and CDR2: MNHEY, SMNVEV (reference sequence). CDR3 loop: CASSLRGGQEPLYF. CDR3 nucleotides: TGTGCCAGCAGTTTAAGGGGCGGCCAAGAGCCCCTGTACTTC.